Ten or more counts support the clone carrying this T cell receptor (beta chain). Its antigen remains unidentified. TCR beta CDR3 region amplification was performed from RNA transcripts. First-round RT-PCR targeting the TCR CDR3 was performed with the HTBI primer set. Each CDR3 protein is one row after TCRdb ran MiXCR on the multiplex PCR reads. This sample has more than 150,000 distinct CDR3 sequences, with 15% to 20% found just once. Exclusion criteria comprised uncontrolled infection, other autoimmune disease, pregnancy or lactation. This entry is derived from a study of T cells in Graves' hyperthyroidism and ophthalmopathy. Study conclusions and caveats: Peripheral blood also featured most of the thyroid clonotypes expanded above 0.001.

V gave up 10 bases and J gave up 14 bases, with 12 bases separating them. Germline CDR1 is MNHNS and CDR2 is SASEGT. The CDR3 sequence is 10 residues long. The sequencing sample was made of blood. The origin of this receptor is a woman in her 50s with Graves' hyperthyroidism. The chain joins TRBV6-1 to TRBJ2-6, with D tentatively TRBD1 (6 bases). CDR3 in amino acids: CATGDVLLTF. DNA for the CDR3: TGTGCCACAGGGGACGTCCTCCTGACTTTC.